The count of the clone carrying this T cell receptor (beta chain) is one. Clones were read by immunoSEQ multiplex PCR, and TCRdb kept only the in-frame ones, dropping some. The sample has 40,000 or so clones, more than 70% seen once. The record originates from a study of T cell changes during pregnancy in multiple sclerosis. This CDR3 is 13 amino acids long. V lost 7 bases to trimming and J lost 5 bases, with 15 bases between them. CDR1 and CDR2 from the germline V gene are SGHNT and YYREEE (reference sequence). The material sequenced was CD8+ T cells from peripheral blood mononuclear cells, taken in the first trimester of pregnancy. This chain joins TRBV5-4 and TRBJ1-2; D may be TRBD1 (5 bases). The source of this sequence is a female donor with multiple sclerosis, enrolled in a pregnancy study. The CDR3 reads CASLKWGSYGYTF. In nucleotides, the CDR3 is TGTGCCAGCCTCAAGTGGGGCTCGTATGGCTACACCTTC.